Listed here is a single T cell receptor (beta chain). TCRdb keeps only in-frame clones here, not all; method: immunoSEQ multiplex PCR. The table lists roughly 48,000 clones, approximately 92% of them singletons. The sample belongs to a study of T cell changes during pregnancy in multiple sclerosis. V was clipped by 5 bases and J by 7 bases; unmatched bases: 7. The CDR3 is 15 residues long. Germline CDR1 SEHNR, CDR2 FQNEAQ (reference sequence). This sequence originates from a female donor in good health, enrolled as a control in a pregnancy study. Here the sequenced sample was CD4+ T cells from peripheral blood mononuclear cells, taken in the second trimester of pregnancy. The chain has TRBV7-9 and TRBJ2-1, with 11 positions matching TRBD1. The CDR3 loop is CASSPGTGGMNEQFF. CDR3 coding DNA: TGTGCCAGCAGCCCGGGGACAGGGGGTATGAATGAGCAGTTCTTC.